The clone carrying this T cell receptor (beta chain) occurred a few times. The sample is drawn from a study of human T cells and chemical hapten exposure. Researchers extracted total RNA from unfractionated whole blood. The CDR3 covers 14 residues. V gave up 2 bases and J gave up 5 bases, with 13 bases separating them. The germline V gene has CDR1 SGHTA and CDR2 FQGTGA. Via MiXCR, TCRdb re-called the 5' RACE reads, giving one row per CDR3 protein. The sample includes around 100,000 distinct CDR3 sequences, around a fifth seen only once; the top ten take approximately 3%. The rearrangement joins TRBV7-3 to TRBJ2-7, with D possibly being TRBD2 (5 bases). The sequence came from a human donor in good health. The CDR3 DNA reads as TGTGCCAGCAGCTTAGAGGGCTTCGGGAACGAGCAGTACTTC. This gives the protein CASSLEGFGNEQYF.